The 17 T cell receptor beta chains presented below share a single source sample, sequenced in a study of blood T cell repertoires in COVID-19 (TCRdb year 2020). The library was produced with the immunoSEQ multiplex PCR assay. The immuneACCESS repertoire file appears here via TCRdb, limited to in-frame rearrangements. These files lack a portion of the clones; in checked studies, under half of the deficit traces to unresolved V genes, and the cause of the others is not known. Recorded for this sample are some 140,000 clones; about 90% of them occurred a single time. The ten top clones hold 0.5% to 0.6% of the sample. What was sequenced was peripheral blood. The receptors were sampled from a man between 45 and 60 years old with acute or convalescent COVID-19.

The V and J genes are TRBV29-1 and TRBJ2-3, with 10 bases identical to TRBD2. CDR3 length equals 16 residues. The germline CDR1 and CDR2 sequences are SQVTM and ANQGSEA. Trimming at V came to 4 bases and at J to 4 bases, leaving 11 bases not matched to a gene. This CDR3 is CSVGRPSGGASDTQYF. DNA for the CDR3: TGCAGCGTTGGTCGGCCCAGCGGGGGGGCCTCAGATACGCAGTATTTT.

The rearrangement links TRBV19 to TRBJ2-7, with D perhaps matching TRBD2 (5 bases). The V gene's germline CDR1 is LNHDA and CDR2 SQIVND (reference sequence). The CDR3 has 10 amino acids. V lost 7 bases and J 6 bases, leaving 7 bases between the germline ends. The CDR3 is CASKLAEQYF. The CDR3 coding sequence is TGTGCCAGTAAGCTAGCCGAGCAGTACTTC.

The chain is built from TRBV10-2 and TRBJ1-2; no definite D call. Looked up from germline, CDR1 is WSHSY and CDR2 is SAAADI. The V end was cut by 7 bases, the J end by 5 bases, with 11 bases between. This CDR3 has 12 amino acids. CDR3 in amino acids: CASTPAGYGYTF. The DNA for the CDR3 is TGCGCCAGCACCCCAGCAGGTTATGGCTACACCTTC.

The chain carries TRBV24-1 and TRBJ1-2; a weak D match, TRBD1 (5 bases). The CDR3 totals 13 residues. Germline V CDR1 and CDR2: KGHDR, SFDVKD. Trimming took off 3 bases at V and 8 bases at J, with 12 bases between the two ends. The CDR3 sequence: CATSDPGGRGYTF. The DNA of the CDR3 is TGTGCCACCAGTGATCCCGGGGGTAGGGGCTACACCTTC.

This clone was recorded only once. The chain combines TRBV10-3 with TRBJ2-3, with a tentative D call TRBD2 (5 bases). This CDR3 contains 19 residues. CDR1 ENHRY and CDR2 SYGVKD come from the germline V gene. Trimming shortened V by 0 bases and J by 0 bases, and 19 bases separated the two germline ends. The CDR3 DNA reads TGTGCCATCAGTGAGTCGGGGTTTGGCGCTAGCACAAGCACAGATACGCAGTATTTT. It translates to CAISESGFGASTSTDTQYF.

The rearrangement links TRBV6-5 to TRBJ2-5; the D is unclear. The ends were cut back, 5 bases at V and 2 bases at J, with 9 bases in the middle. CDR1 and CDR2 from the germline V gene are MNHEY and SVGAGI. The CDR3 is made up of 13 amino acids. CDR3 DNA: TGTGCCAGCAGTCAGGTCCCTCAAGAGACCCAGTACTTC. Residues: CASSQVPQETQYF.

This chain joins TRBV9 and TRBJ2-7, with 9 positions matching TRBD2. V shed 4 bases and J 3 bases; nucleotides not matched to a gene: 23. The germline CDR1 and CDR2 sequences are SGDLS and YYNGEE. The CDR3 spans 20 residues. The CDR3 sequence is CASSHPSLGGRAEEDYEQYF. The CDR3 DNA is TGTGCCAGCAGCCACCCCTCCCTAGGCGGGAGGGCCGAGGAGGACTACGAGCAGTACTTC.

CDR3 nucleotide sequence: TGTGCCAGCAGTCCCTCCAGGGACACCCACCTTGTCACCTTC. Protein sequence: CASSPSRDTHLVTF. The rearrangement uses TRBV28 and TRBJ1-2; weak D call: TRBD1 (6 bases). Germline CDR1 is MDHEN and CDR2 is SYDVKM. The CDR3 totals 14 residues. Between the trimmed V and J ends, which lost 5 bases and 13 bases, there was a span of 23 bases.

This chain uses TRBV28 with TRBJ2-7; 7 nucleotides align to TRBD1. V lost 4 bases to trimming and J lost 4 bases; unmatched junction nucleotides: 7. The CDR3 contains 14 residues. Germline CDR1 reads MDHEN; CDR2 reads SYDVKM. The CDR3 nucleotides read TGTGCCAGCAGTTCCGGACAGGAACCTTACGAGCAGTACGTC. Residues: CASSSGQEPYEQYV.

This clone appeared a few times. The rearrangement joins TRBV2 to TRBJ2-7, with TRBD2 as a possible D gene (7 bases). CDR3 length: 15 residues. The V and J ends lost 1 base and 2 bases respectively, with 12 bases between them. Germline CDR1 SNHLY, CDR2 FYNNEI. The CDR3 here is CASSEEGGGTYEQYF. CDR3 in DNA: TGTGCCAGCAGTGAAGAGGGGGGAGGGACCTACGAGCAGTACTTC. The whole variable domain, filled in from reference TRBV2 and TRBJ2-7, reads EPEVTQTPSHQVTQMGQEVILRCVPISNHLYFYWYRQILGQKVEFLVSFYNNEISEKSEIFDDQFSVERPDGSNFTLKIRSTKLEDSAMYFCASSEEGGGTYEQYFGPGTRLTVT.

V and J are TRBV30 and TRBJ2-1; D gene unclear. CDR1 is GTSNPN, CDR2 SVGIG, per germline (reference sequence). The CDR3 has 12 residues. V lost 0 bases and J lost 5, with 5 bases in between. The CDR3 DNA reads TGTGCCTGGAGTGTAGAGGACAATGAGCAGTTCTTC. Protein product: CAWSVEDNEQFF.

CDR3 nucleotide sequence: TGTGCCAGCAGCCCTCAGGGGGCCCCCAACTATGGCTACACCTTC. Translating gives CASSPQGAPNYGYTF. The gene calls are TRBV3-1 (or the pseudogene TRBV3-2) and TRBJ1-2; 8 bases agree with TRBD1. The V gene end was trimmed by 4 bases and the J gene end by 2 bases; junction bases not matched to a gene: 6. From germline, CDR1 is LGHDT and CDR2 YNNKEL (reference sequence). The CDR3 consists of 15 residues.

This rearrangement joins TRBV28 to TRBJ2-7; 8 nucleotides agree with TRBD2. The V and J ends lost 7 bases and 2 bases, in that order; junction bases with no gene match: 7. Germline values: CDR1 MDHEN, CDR2 SYDVKM. CDR3 size: 14 residues. CDR3 amino acids: CASTPRRGAYEQYF. The CDR3 nucleotides read TGTGCCAGCACCCCCCGGCGGGGGGCCTACGAGCAGTACTTC.

The chain links TRBV4-2 to TRBJ2-7, with a weak D call TRBD2 (6 bases). The V and J ends lost 1 base and 2 bases respectively, with 12 bases between them. The CDR3 totals 15 residues. The germline gives CDR1 LGHNA, CDR2 YNFKEQ. The CDR3 DNA sequence: TGTGCCAGCAGCCAAGTAGCGGAGCAGACCTACGAGCAGTACTTC. This gives the protein CASSQVAEQTYEQYF.

The rearrangement links TRBV29-1 to TRBJ1-2; D may be TRBD1 (6 bases). This CDR3 has 12 amino acids. Germline values: CDR1 SQVTM, CDR2 ANQGSEA. The V and J ends lost 4 bases and 4 bases respectively, with 10 bases between them. CDR3 sequence (DNA): TGCAGCGTTGGGGGGACAACCTATGGCTACACCTTC. Its protein is CSVGGTTYGYTF.

This clone has just one count. This chain connects TRBV9 to TRBJ2-1; tentatively, D is TRBD2 (6 bases). The CDR3 totals 17 residues. The ends were cut back, 1 base at V and 2 bases at J, with 16 bases in the middle. CDR1 is SGDLS, CDR2 YYNGEE, per germline. For the CDR3, the DNA is TGTGCCAGCAGCGTAACCCATAGCGGAGCGCCCTACAATGAGCAGTTCTTC. Translation: CASSVTHSGAPYNEQFF.

The chain links TRBV27 to TRBJ2-1, with D perhaps matching TRBD2 (7 bases). The CDR3 runs to 14 residues. CDR1 is MNHEY, CDR2 SMNVEV, per germline (reference sequence). V shed 4 bases and J shed 7 bases, with 14 bases lying between them. The CDR3 reads CASSYGGRRNEQFF. In DNA, the CDR3 is TGTGCCAGCAGTTACGGGGGGCGTCGGAATGAGCAGTTCTTC.